A single T cell receptor beta chain is shown here with its context. This entry is derived from a study of blood T cell repertoires in COVID-19. Study at large: Acute and convalescent COVID-19 specimens originated in the United States, Italy and Spain.

Participants, about 18 to 90 years old, spanned 24 US areas. Before being deemed recovered, Cohort 3 donors had two negative PCRs, clearance, or symptom resolution. Original processing notes: Scientists estimated how many nucleated cells there were by amplifying reference gene primers. Assay used: immunoSEQ multiplex PCR; TCRdb lists only in-frame clones, some missing. V and J calls plus clone size are reproduced from that table; the DNA served to infer D and trimming. The repertoire has approximately 200,000 clones, approximately 84% of them found once; the top ten carry 3% to 3.5%. J gave up 6 bases and V 1 base, and 6 bases lay outside the gene matches. This CDR3 is built from 15 residues. From germline, CDR1 is LNHDA and CDR2 SQIVND (reference sequence).

The chain combines TRBV19 with TRBJ2-7, with 10 bases matching TRBD2. The TCR originated in a woman in her 30s who had recovered from COVID-19. The sequenced sample was PBMCs or T cells enriched from blood (not recorded which). The CDR3 spells CASSIVSSGRGEQYF. CDR3 nucleotide sequence: TGTGCCAGTAGTATAGTGTCTAGCGGGAGAGGCGAGCAGTACTTC. Full variable domain (remainder filled in from reference TRBV19 and TRBJ2-7): DGGITQSPKYLFRKEGQNVTLSCEQNLNHDAMYWYRQDPGQGLRLIYYSQIVNDFQKGDIAEGYSVSREKKESFPLTVTSAQKNPTAFYLCASSIVSSGRGEQYFGPGTRLTVT.